Below, 30 T cell receptor beta chains from the same sample are listed, as sequenced in a study of post-analysis software for immune sequencing data. General study findings and limits: Controls showed lower frequencies than patients for four to six TRBV segments, and TRBV5-6, TRBV5-1 and TRBV20-1 were among these.

Incorporated into the TCR beta cDNA libraries were unique molecular identifiers, which served to reduce PCR and sequencing biases. TCRdb re-called the PCR reads with MiXCR, one entry per CDR3 protein. The sample has approximately 630,000 distinct CDR3 sequences; approximately 59% are singletons. The antigens for these receptors are not known. The sequenced sample was blood. All receptors come from a girl under 10 years old with multiple sclerosis.

In this sample, this clonotype turned up a few times. This chain joins TRBV7-9 and TRBJ2-2; 7 bases map to TRBD2. The CDR3 totals 17 residues. The V gene's germline CDR1 is SEHNR and CDR2 FQNEAQ (reference sequence). V shed 4 bases and J 5 bases; nucleotides not matched to a gene: 13. CDR3 nucleotide sequence: TGTGCCAGCAGCTCAACGGGCGGGAGTTCAGTTACCGGGGAGCTGTTTTTT. Its protein is CASSSTGGSSVTGELFF.

The chain has TRBV12-3 or TRBV12-4 and TRBJ1-2, with D perhaps matching TRBD1 (6 bases). Trimming shortened V by 6 bases and J by 6 bases, and 20 bases separated the two germline ends. There are 15 residues in the CDR3. The CDR3 nucleotides are TGTGCCAGCAGCCTGTCGTTACAGGGTCGGGATGGCTACACCTTC. This translates into CASSLSLQGRDGYTF.

The rearrangement uses TRBV20-1 and TRBJ2-1; D uncertain. Trimming stripped 6 bases from V and 0 bases from J, with 9 bases between. CDR1 and CDR2 (germline): DFQATT, SNEGSKA (reference sequence). CDR3 length: 13 amino acids. The CDR3 nucleotides read TGCAGTGCCACTTCTGGCTCCTACAATGAGCAGTTCTTC. Its protein product is CSATSGSYNEQFF.

The sample holds one count of this clonotype. V gene TRBV5-5 combines with J gene TRBJ1-6, with 8 nucleotides matching TRBD1. Looked up from germline, CDR1 is SGHKS and CDR2 is YYEKEE (reference sequence). The CDR3 has 16 amino acids. V was clipped by 5 bases and J by 18 bases; unmatched bases: 22. The CDR3 region is CASSNLPGQENSPCHF. The CDR3 bases are TGTGCCAGCAGTAATCTCCCGGGACAGGAGAATTCACCCTGCCACTTT.

This clonotype was seen a few times. The chain is built from TRBV21-1 and TRBJ2-7. TRBV21-1 is a known pseudogene. This CDR3 is built from 12 residues. The CDR3 sequence: CASRINSVEQYF. The CDR3 DNA reads as TGTGCCAGCAGGATAAACAGTGTCGAGCAGTACTTC.

The genes are TRBV7-6 and TRBJ2-3; D is perhaps TRBD1 (6 bases). Trimming removed 8 bases at V and 2 bases at J, with 11 bases between. This CDR3 is 13 amino acids long. Germline V gene lookup returns CDR1 SGHVS and CDR2 FNYEAQ. In nucleotides, the CDR3 is TGTGCCAGCTCGGACAGTCACACAGATACGCAGTATTTT. The encoded protein is CASSDSHTDTQYF. The complete variable domain, with remaining parts taken from reference TRBV7-6 and TRBJ2-3, reads GAGVSQSPRYKVTKRGQDVALRCDPISGHVSLYWYRQALGQGPEFLTYFNYEAQQDKSGLPNDRFSAERPEGSISTLTIQRTEQRDSAMYRCASSDSHTDTQYFGPGTRLTVL.

DNA for the CDR3: TGTGCCAGCAGCTTGCGGGGCCCTAGCAATCAGCCCCAGCATTTT. Translated: CASSLRGPSNQPQHF. The V and J genes are TRBV5-6 and TRBJ1-5; tentatively, D is TRBD1 (5 bases). CDR1 is SGHDT, CDR2 YYEEEE, per germline. This CDR3 is built from 15 residues. The V end was cut by 1 base, the J end by 0 bases, with 8 bases between. Full variable domain (outside the CDR3, taken from reference TRBV5-6 and TRBJ1-5): DAGVTQSPTHLIKTRGQQVTLRCSPKSGHDTVSWYQQALGQGPQFIFQYYEEEERQRGNFPDRFSGHQFPNYSSELNVNALLLGDSALYLCASSLRGPSNQPQHFGDGTRLSIL.

This clonotype was counted between two and nine times. The CDR3: CSVGRRLAGLGGEQFF. CDR3 bases: TGCAGCGTTGGCCGGCGACTAGCGGGGTTGGGCGGTGAGCAGTTCTTC. The V and J genes are TRBV29-1 and TRBJ2-1; 11 nucleotides match TRBD2. The V gene's germline CDR1 is SQVTM and CDR2 ANQGSEA. The CDR3 has 16 residues. V shed 4 bases and J 9 bases; nucleotides not matched to a gene: 14.

This clonotype was counted between two and nine times. The chain has TRBV20-1 and TRBJ2-4; tentative D call: TRBD1 (5 bases). CDR1 DFQATT and CDR2 SNEGSKA come from the germline V gene (reference sequence). This CDR3 contains 14 residues. V was pared by 6 bases and J by 0 bases, with 12 bases between. CDR3: CSAPGPLAKNIQYF. CDR3 DNA sequence: TGCAGTGCACCAGGGCCCCTAGCCAAAAACATTCAGTACTTC.

This clonotype was detected once. This sequence joins TRBV20-1 and TRBJ2-1; D perhaps matches TRBD2 (7 bases). Germline values: CDR1 DFQATT, CDR2 SNEGSKA (reference sequence). This CDR3 contains 15 residues. Deletions cut 6 bases from V and 8 bases from J, with 23 bases between. The chain's CDR3 is CSAQRGGAGSDEQFF. Here the CDR3 DNA reads TGCAGTGCCCAAAGGGGGGGAGCGGGCTCAGATGAGCAGTTCTTC.

The genes are TRBV6-1 and TRBJ2-3; 8 bases match TRBD2. The J segment lost 0 bases and the V segment lost 8 bases, leaving 4 bases of the junction unmatched. Per germline, CDR1 MNHNS and CDR2 SASEGT. The CDR3 loop spans 14 amino acids. Here the CDR3 reads CASVVAGSTDTQYF. The CDR3 DNA reads TGTGCCAGCGTAGTAGCGGGAAGCACAGATACGCAGTATTTT.

The rearrangement joins TRBV7-9 to TRBJ1-5; 10 nucleotides align to TRBD1. Germline values: CDR1 SEHNR, CDR2 FQNEAQ (reference sequence). Trimming removed 4 bases from V and 5 bases from J; junction bases left unmatched: 5. The CDR3 covers 15 residues. CDR3 nucleotide sequence: TGTGCCAGCAGCTCTCCGACAGGGGGCCATCAGCCCCAGCATTTT. Translated, it gives CASSSPTGGHQPQHF.

This clonotype was picked up a small number of times. The J gene is TRBJ2-3, the V gene TRBV12-3 or TRBV12-4; a possible D gene is TRBD2 (6 bases). This CDR3 is 14 amino acids long. V lost 7 bases and J lost 0, with 11 bases in between. This chain's CDR3 is CASKLADSTDTQYF. CDR3 nucleotides: TGTGCCAGCAAACTAGCAGATAGCACAGATACGCAGTATTTT.

CDR3 sequence: CASMTSGRANTGELFF. The CDR3 nucleotides are TGTGCCAGCATGACTAGCGGGAGGGCCAACACCGGGGAGCTGTTTTTT. The J gene is TRBJ2-2, the V gene TRBV6-6; 14 nucleotides line up with TRBD2. Looked up from germline, CDR1 is MNHNY and CDR2 is SVGAGI (reference sequence). V lost 7 bases and J lost 2; bases outside the gene matches: 3. The CDR3 is made up of 16 amino acids.

CDR3 sequence reads: CSVIRAETYEQYF. The DNA of the CDR3 is TGCAGCGTTATCCGGGCAGAAACCTACGAGCAGTACTTC. The V gene is TRBV29-1, the J gene TRBJ2-7, with D unclear. The V gene lost 5 bases and the J gene lost 2 bases, with 13 bases spanning the gap. This CDR3 is 13 amino acids long. Germline lookup yields CDR1 SQVTM and CDR2 ANQGSEA.

J is TRBJ2-3 and V is TRBV6-5; TRBD2 is a possible D gene (5 bases). This CDR3 has 16 amino acids. Trimming removed 0 bases at V and 5 bases at J, with 15 bases between. In germline, CDR1 is MNHEY, CDR2 SVGAGI. CDR3 DNA: TGTGCCAGCAGTTACTCCGCGGGTGAGCGGATAGATACGCAGTATTTT. Translated, it gives CASSYSAGERIDTQYF.

V usage is TRBV14 and J usage is TRBJ2-1, with 14 bases identical to TRBD2. J was trimmed by 9 bases and V by 4 bases; bases with no gene match: 5. CDR3 size: 15 residues. Germline CDR1 reads SGHDN; CDR2 reads FVKESK. In DNA, the CDR3 is TGTGCCAGCAGCCTGGGACTAGCGGGGGACGGTGAGCAGTTCTTC. It codes for CASSLGLAGDGEQFF.

V and J are TRBV5-6 and TRBJ1-2; no reliable D call. Germline CDR1 is SGHDT and CDR2 is YYEEEE. V lost 4 bases and J 4 bases, leaving 11 bases between the germline ends. The CDR3 is 13 residues long. CDR3 sequence (DNA): TGTGCCAGCAGCCCGGGAGGCAGCTATGGCTACACCTTC. It encodes CASSPGGSYGYTF.

J is TRBJ1-2 and V is TRBV6-5; TRBD1 is a possible D gene (5 bases). Trimming took off 5 bases at V and 3 bases at J, with 16 bases between the two ends. This CDR3 has 15 amino acids. CDR1 is MNHEY, CDR2 SVGAGI, per germline. The CDR3 loop is CASSATLGGHYGYTF. The CDR3 region has the DNA TGTGCCAGCAGTGCGACCTTGGGGGGACACTATGGCTACACCTTC.

This chain links TRBV29-1 with TRBJ2-1; the D is unclear. Germline assignment: CDR1 SQVTM and CDR2 ANQGSEA. Trimming took 4 bases from V and 0 from J, leaving 16 bases between them. This CDR3 region has 16 residues. This CDR3 reads CSVVSGEKSSYNEQFF. In DNA form, the CDR3 reads TGCAGCGTTGTTTCCGGAGAAAAGAGCTCCTACAATGAGCAGTTCTTC.

V usage is TRBV12-3 or TRBV12-4 and J usage is TRBJ2-7; D is uncertain. This CDR3 contains 13 residues. The V and J ends lost 2 bases and 0 bases respectively, with 5 bases between them. The CDR3 sequence is CASSLRISYEQYF. The CDR3 bases are TGTGCCAGCAGTTTACGGATCTCCTACGAGCAGTACTTC.

DNA of the CDR3: TGTGCCAGCAGTTCTGTGGGAGGGACTGAGGGACCCTACGAGCAGTACTTC. Its protein is CASSSVGGTEGPYEQYF. The gene calls are TRBV12-3 or TRBV12-4 and TRBJ2-7; the match to TRBD2 covers 7 bases. The CDR3 contains 17 residues. Losses at the gene ends were 4 bases for V and 2 bases for J; bases not matched to a gene: 14.

This clonotype was detected only a few times. The genes are TRBV11-1 and TRBJ1-1; 12 nucleotides match TRBD1. CDR3 size: 18 residues. In germline, CDR1 is SGHAT, CDR2 FQDESV (reference sequence). The V gene end was trimmed by 5 bases and the J gene end by 0 bases; junction bases not matched to a gene: 10. The CDR3 bases are TGTGCCAGCAGCCTTCGAACCGGGACAGGGGGCTTGAACACTGAAGCTTTCTTT. Translating gives CASSLRTGTGGLNTEAFF.

J is TRBJ2-7 and V is TRBV29-1; 7 bases are shared with TRBD2. The germline V gene has CDR1 SQVTM and CDR2 ANQGSEA. J gave up 2 bases and V 6 bases, and 13 bases lay outside the gene matches. This CDR3 has 15 residues. The chain's CDR3 is CSVIWREMSPYEQYF. The CDR3 DNA reads as TGCAGCGTAATCTGGCGGGAGATGTCTCCCTACGAGCAGTACTTC.

This clonotype was picked up a small number of times. The chain employs TRBV12-3 or TRBV12-4 and TRBJ2-1; 12 bases agree with TRBD2. The CDR3 totals 17 residues. The J segment lost 7 bases and the V segment lost 5 bases, leaving 12 bases of the junction unmatched. CDR3 nucleotides: TGTGCCAGCAGTCTCACCACTAGCGGGGGGAGTTCAAATGAGCAGTTCTTC. It is translated as CASSLTTSGGSSNEQFF.

This clonotype was detected only a few times. V gene TRBV5-5 combines with J gene TRBJ2-4; D not resolved. V was shortened by 3 bases and J by 0 bases, with 13 bases between the two germline ends. CDR3 size: 16 residues. The germline V gene has CDR1 SGHKS and CDR2 YYEKEE (reference sequence). As DNA, the CDR3 is TGTGCCAGCAGCTCGCTTCAGGCCGGAGCCAAAAACATTCAGTACTTC. As protein: CASSSLQAGAKNIQYF. Full variable domain (missing parts from reference TRBV5-5 and TRBJ2-4): DAGVTQSPTHLIKTRGQQVTLRCSPISGHKSVSWYQQVLGQGPQFIFQYYEKEERGRGNFPDRFSARQFPNYSSELNVNALLLGDSALYLCASSSLQAGAKNIQYFGAGTRLSVL.

This chain links TRBV6-1 with TRBJ2-1; TRBD2 matches at 7 bases. CDR3 length: 18 amino acids. V dropped 6 bases and J dropped 7; count of bases not matched to a gene: 21. Germline CDR1 reads MNHNS; CDR2 reads SASEGT. CDR3 bases: TGTGCCAGCAGCCGTCGGACTGGCGGGAGCCGGGTCAGGAATGAGCAGTTCTTC. Translation: CASSRRTGGSRVRNEQFF.

The chain couples TRBV6-5 to TRBJ1-5, with D perhaps TRBD1 (5 bases). CDR3 length: 16 amino acids. Germline CDR1 reads MNHEY; CDR2 reads SVGAGI. Trimming left V 6 bases short and J 0 bases short, with 15 bases between. The CDR3 DNA sequence: TGTGCCAGCAGACCCAGGGTCGGAGATAGCAATCAGCCCCAGCATTTT. Translating it yields CASRPRVGDSNQPQHF.

The gene calls are TRBV12-3 or TRBV12-4 and TRBJ1-2, with 10 bases matching TRBD1. The CDR3 has 14 residues. V lost 7 bases and J lost 4; bases outside the gene matches: 6. CDR3 residues: CASTRQGAIYGYTF. CDR3 coding DNA: TGTGCCAGCACTCGACAGGGGGCGATCTATGGCTACACCTTC.

V is TRBV7-2 and J is TRBJ1-4; D is unclear. V was clipped by 3 bases and J by 5 bases, with 7 bases between them. Germline V CDR1 and CDR2: SGHTA, FQGNSA. This CDR3 region has 13 residues. CDR3: CASSFTGNEKLFF. In DNA, the CDR3 is TGTGCCAGCAGCTTTACCGGAAATGAAAAACTGTTTTTT.